The clone carrying this T cell receptor beta chain was counted ten times or more. Its antigen is unidentified. TCRdb called the reads again in MiXCR, with one record for every CDR3 protein. The repertoire includes about 310,000 distinct CDR3 sequences, more than 20% of them detected once, and about an eighth sits in the top ten. This entry belongs to a study of T cell repertoires in cytomegalovirus infection. Study background: Matching HLA type, along with CMV infection, was indicated by public TCR beta signatures. Study-wide results and limits: HLA-C-restricted CMV clonotypes gave the most frequent clonotype in two of eight donors. Frequencies of public TCR beta families were cumulated, and this identified carriers of CMV plus the relevant HLA.

CDR1 and CDR2 from the germline V gene are SGHTA and FQGNSA. Trimming removed 1 base at V and 1 base at J, with 6 bases between. The length of the CDR3 is 14 residues. The receptor comes from a human donor in good health (CMV status not recorded). Some clones in this sample may be carry-over from other donors' samples. The sequencing used cultured PBMCs, collected from culture after CMV antigen stimulation. J is TRBJ2-3 and V is TRBV7-2; maybe TRBD1 (6 bases). Written as DNA, the CDR3 is TGTGCCAGCAGCTTAGGGACAGGCACAGATACGCAGTATTTT. Translated: CASSLGTGTDTQYF.